Listed below are T cell receptor beta chains from one sample, sequenced in a study of identifying expanded T cells in peripheral blood. The method was immunoSEQ multiplex PCR; TCRdb's version includes in-frame clones alone and lacks a portion of them. The table lists approximately 97,000 clones, about 87% of them singletons. Sequencing was performed on blood. The origin of the receptors is a person aged 18 to 75 in good health. The CDR3 runs from the conserved cysteine through the conserved F or W. A D gene is named only where the DNA matches it firmly. Clone size, where shown, is once, few, many, or a class for clones that have expanded.

d_gene,j_gene,v_gene,abundance,CDR3nt,CDR3aa
TRBD2,TRBJ2-5,TRBV5-1,once,TGCGCCAGCAGCGCCGGACTAGGGATTGAGACCCAGTACTTC,CASSAGLGIETQYF
.,TRBJ2-1,TRBV5-1,.,TGCGCCAGCAGCCCACTATTGGCGTCGGATGAGCAGTTCTTC,CASSPLLASDEQFF
.,TRBJ2-5,TRBV6-6,.,TGTGCCAGCAGTTACGCACGAGCGGGAGAGACCCAGTACTTC,CASSYARAGETQYF
.,TRBJ1-3,TRBV7-2,.,TGTGCCAGCAGCTTATTGGGGGGGCTGGACACCATATATTTT,CASSLLGGLDTIYF
.,TRBJ1-4,TRBV7-9,.,TGTGCCAGCAGCTTAGCGGGTTCCAGCAGTGGAAAACTGTTTTTT,CASSLAGSSSGKLFF
.,TRBJ1-2,TRBV25-1,once,TGTGCCAGCAGTGACCCCCCCGACTATGGCTACACCTTC,CASSDPPDYGYTF
.,TRBJ1-3,TRBV6-5,few,TGTGCCAGCAGTTACGATGCGACAGTCGCTGGAAACACCATATATTTT,CASSYDATVAGNTIYF
TRBD2,TRBJ2-5,TRBV4-2,few,TGTGCCAGCAGCCAACCGGGACTACCCCAAGAGACCCAGTACTTC,CASSQPGLPQETQYF
.,TRBJ1-5,TRBV7-9,few,TGTGCCAGCAGCTCCCGGGACCCAGGGAGCCAGCCCCAGCATTTT,CASSSRDPGSQPQHF
TRBD1,TRBJ2-7,TRBV7-2,.,TGTGCCAGCAGCTTAGGGGACAGGTACGAGCAGTACTTC,CASSLGDRYEQYF
.,TRBJ1-2,TRBV21-1,.,TGTGCCAGCACCTTCCAAAGGGACAGGTTGTATTTAGGCTACACCTTC,CASTFQRDRLYLGYTF
.,TRBJ1-5,TRBV21-1,.,TGTGCCAGCAAATACAAAGAATCGGGCGGCCACAATCAGCCCCAGCATTTT,CASKYKESGGHNQPQHF
.,TRBJ2-7,TRBV7-9,.,TGTGCCAGCAGTTGGGGACAAGGTTACGAGCAGTACTTC,CASSWGQGYEQYF
.,TRBJ2-1,TRBV9,.,TGTGCCAGCAGCCCCGGACCTAGCTACAATGAGCAGTTCTTC,CASSPGPSYNEQFF
TRBD1,TRBJ2-5,TRBV7-9,.,TGTGCCAGCAGCTACCAGGGGGTACAAGAGACCCAGTACTTC,CASSYQGVQETQYF
.,TRBJ1-1,TRBV4-1,.,TGCGCCAGCAGCCAAGTCGGCAGTATGAACACTGAAGCTTTCTTT,CASSQVGSMNTEAFF
TRBD2,TRBJ2-1,TRBV4-1,many,TGCGCCAGCAGCCAAGAGCATTCTAGCGGGACCTACAATGAGCAGTTCTTC,CASSQEHSSGTYNEQFF
.,TRBJ2-7,TRBV10-3,few,TGTGCCATCACTGACGGGTTAGCAGCATTGGAGCAGTACTTC,CAITDGLAALEQYF
.,TRBJ1-1,TRBV13,few,TGTGCCAGCAGCTTAGTCCCCCGGGGGGCTTTCTTT,CASSLVPRGAFF
.,TRBJ2-3,TRBV7-2,.,TGTGCCAGCCCGCTCAGGGGGGCCACAGATACGCAGTATTTT,CASPLRGATDTQYF
.,TRBJ2-3,TRBV20-1,.,TGCAGTGCTGTATCGACAGATACGCAGTATTTT,CSAVSTDTQYF
TRBD2,TRBJ2-3,TRBV7-3,once,TGTGCCAGCAGCGATGGACTAGGTATAGATACGCAGTATTTT,CASSDGLGIDTQYF
.,TRBJ2-5,TRBV29-1,.,TGCAGCGTTGATCCCGGGACCTGGGAGACCCAGTACTTC,CSVDPGTWETQYF
.,TRBJ1-2,TRBV28,.,TGTGCCAGCAGTTTTGCGGGAGGTGGCTACACCTTC,CASSFAGGGYTF
.,TRBJ2-7,TRBV6-1,.,TGTGCCAGCAGTGACAACCGGCGGGACGAGCAGTACTTC,CASSDNRRDEQYF
.,TRBJ1-4,TRBV4-1,.,TGCGCCAGCAGCCAATTCGGGTGGGGCGGGGATGAAAAACTGTTTTTT,CASSQFGWGGDEKLFF
.,TRBJ2-7,TRBV28,.,TGTGCCAGCAGCCCTCCGTGGCAGGGTAGGTACGAGCAGTACTTC,CASSPPWQGRYEQYF
.,TRBJ2-3,TRBV27,.,TGTGCCAGCAGATCCGGACGTTCGCGTTTCACAGATACGCAGTATTTT,CASRSGRSRFTDTQYF
.,TRBJ2-1,TRBV7-3,.,TGTGCCAGCAGCTTAACTCGGGTAGGGAGAGATTACAATGAGCAGTTCTTC,CASSLTRVGRDYNEQFF
.,TRBJ2-3,TRBV5-1,.,TGCGCCAGCAGCTTGGCCTGGGGCCCGAGCACAGATACGCAGTATTTT,CASSLAWGPSTDTQYF
.,TRBJ2-1,TRBV11-2,.,TGTGCCAGCAGCTTAATACAAGCCCAGTTCTTC,CASSLIQAQFF
.,TRBJ1-5,TRBV6-6,.,TGTGCCAGCAGGGAACAACAGCCCCAGCATTTT,CASREQQPQHF
TRBD2,TRBJ2-5,TRBV30,.,TGTGCCTGGACCCCCTTAGCGGGGGGCAGGGAGACCCAGTACTTC,CAWTPLAGGRETQYF
.,TRBJ2-7,TRBV7-3,.,TGTGCCAGCAGCGAAGGGGCTCTAGGTTACGAGCAGTACTTC,CASSEGALGYEQYF
.,TRBJ2-1,TRBV5-6,.,TGTGCCAGCAGCTTGGGGTCTAGTAATGAGCAGTTCTTC,CASSLGSSNEQFF
TRBD1,TRBJ2-7,TRBV5-1,.,TGCGCCAGCAGCCAGGTAGGGACAGGGGAACGCGAGCAGTACTTC,CASSQVGTGEREQYF
TRBD1,TRBJ1-5,TRBV6-1,.,TGTGCCAGCAGTGATCCGGGACAGGGGGTGTTCAATCAGCCCCAGCATTTT,CASSDPGQGVFNQPQHF
.,TRBJ2-1,TRBV7-7,.,TGTGCCAGCAGCCCCCGGAAGGTATCCTACAATGAGCAGTTCTTC,CASSPRKVSYNEQFF
TRBD2,TRBJ2-1,TRBV5-4,once,TGTGCCAGCAGCGAGGAAAAGCGGGGGCCCAATGAGCAGTTCTTC,CASSEEKRGPNEQFF
.,TRBJ2-1,TRBV18,.,TGTGCCAGCTCCGGACAGACCGACTACAATGAGCAGTTCTTC,CASSGQTDYNEQFF